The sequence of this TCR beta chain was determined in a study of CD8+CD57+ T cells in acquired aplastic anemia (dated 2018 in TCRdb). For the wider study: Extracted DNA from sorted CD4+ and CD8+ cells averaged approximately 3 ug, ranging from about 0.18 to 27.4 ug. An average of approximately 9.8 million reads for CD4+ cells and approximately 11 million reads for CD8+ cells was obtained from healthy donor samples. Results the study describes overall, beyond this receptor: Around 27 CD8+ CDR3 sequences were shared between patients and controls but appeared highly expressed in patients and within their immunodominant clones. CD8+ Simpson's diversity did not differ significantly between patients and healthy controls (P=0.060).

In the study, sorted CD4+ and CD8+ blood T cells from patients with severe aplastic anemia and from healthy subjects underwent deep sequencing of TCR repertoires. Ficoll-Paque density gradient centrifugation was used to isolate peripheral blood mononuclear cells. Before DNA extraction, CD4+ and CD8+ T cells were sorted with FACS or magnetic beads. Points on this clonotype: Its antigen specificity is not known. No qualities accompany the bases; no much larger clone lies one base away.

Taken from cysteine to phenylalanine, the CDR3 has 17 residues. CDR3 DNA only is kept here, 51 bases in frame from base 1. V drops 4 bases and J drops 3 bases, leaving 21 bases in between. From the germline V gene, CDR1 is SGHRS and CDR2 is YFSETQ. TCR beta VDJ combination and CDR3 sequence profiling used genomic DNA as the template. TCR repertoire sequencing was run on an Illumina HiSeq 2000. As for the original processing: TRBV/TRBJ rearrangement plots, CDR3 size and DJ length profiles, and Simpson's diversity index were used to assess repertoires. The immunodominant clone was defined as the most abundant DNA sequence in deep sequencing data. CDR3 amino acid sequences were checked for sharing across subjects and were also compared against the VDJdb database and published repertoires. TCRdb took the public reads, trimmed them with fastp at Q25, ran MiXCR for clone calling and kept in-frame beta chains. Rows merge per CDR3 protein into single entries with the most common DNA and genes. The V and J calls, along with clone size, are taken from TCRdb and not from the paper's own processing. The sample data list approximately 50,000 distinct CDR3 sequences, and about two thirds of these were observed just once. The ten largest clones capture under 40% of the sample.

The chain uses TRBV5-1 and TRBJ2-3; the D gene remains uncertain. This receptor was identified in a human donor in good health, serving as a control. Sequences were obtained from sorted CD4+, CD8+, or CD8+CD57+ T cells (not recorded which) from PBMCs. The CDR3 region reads CASSPMRYDDLTDTQYF. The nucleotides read TGCGCCAGCAGCCCCATGAGATACGATGACCTAACAGATACGCAGTATTTT.